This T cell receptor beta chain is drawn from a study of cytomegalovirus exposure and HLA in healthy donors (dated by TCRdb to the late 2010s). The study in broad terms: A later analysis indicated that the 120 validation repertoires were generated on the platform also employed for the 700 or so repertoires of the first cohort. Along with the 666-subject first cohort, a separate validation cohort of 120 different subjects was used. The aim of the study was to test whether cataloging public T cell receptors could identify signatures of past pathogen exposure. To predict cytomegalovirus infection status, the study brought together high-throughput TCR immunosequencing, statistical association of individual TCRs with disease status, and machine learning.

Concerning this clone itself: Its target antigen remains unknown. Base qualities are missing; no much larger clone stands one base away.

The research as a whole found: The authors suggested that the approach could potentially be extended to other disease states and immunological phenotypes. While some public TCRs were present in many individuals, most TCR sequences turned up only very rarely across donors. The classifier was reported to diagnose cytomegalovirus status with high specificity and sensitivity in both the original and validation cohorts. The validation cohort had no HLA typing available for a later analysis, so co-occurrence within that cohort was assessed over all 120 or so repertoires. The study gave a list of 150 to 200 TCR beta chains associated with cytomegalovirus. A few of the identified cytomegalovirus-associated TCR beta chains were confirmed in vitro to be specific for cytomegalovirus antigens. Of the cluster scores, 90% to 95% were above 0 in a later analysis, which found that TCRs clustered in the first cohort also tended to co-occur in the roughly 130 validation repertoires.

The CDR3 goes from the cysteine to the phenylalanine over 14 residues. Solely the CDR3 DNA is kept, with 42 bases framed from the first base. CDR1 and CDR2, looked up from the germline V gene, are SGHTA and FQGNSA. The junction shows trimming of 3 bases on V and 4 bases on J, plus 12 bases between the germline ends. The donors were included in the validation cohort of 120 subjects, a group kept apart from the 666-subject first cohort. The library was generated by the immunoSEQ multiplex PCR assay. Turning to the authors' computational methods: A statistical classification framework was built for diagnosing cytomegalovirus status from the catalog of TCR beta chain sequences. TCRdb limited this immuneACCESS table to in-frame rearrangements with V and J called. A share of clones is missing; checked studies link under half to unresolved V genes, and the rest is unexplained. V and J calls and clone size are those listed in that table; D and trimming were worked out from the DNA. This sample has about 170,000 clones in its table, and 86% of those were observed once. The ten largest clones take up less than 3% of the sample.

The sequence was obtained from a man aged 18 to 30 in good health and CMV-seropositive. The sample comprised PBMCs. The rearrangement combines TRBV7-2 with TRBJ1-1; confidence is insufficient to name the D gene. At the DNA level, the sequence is TGTGCCAGCAGCTTCATGGAGGGAGGCACTGAAGCTTTCTTT. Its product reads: CASSFMEGGTEAFF.